Included here is one T cell receptor beta chain sequence, with context. This sample is part of a study of control samples from healthy donors and cancer patients. The repertoire was sequenced with immunoSEQ multiplex PCR; TCRdb's copy has only in-frame clones and lacks some. The sample yields about 51,000 clones, about nine tenths seen once. CDR3 length: 15 residues. Trimming took 6 bases from V and 3 from J; bases not matched to a gene: 10. Per germline, CDR1 GTSNPN and CDR2 SVGIG (reference sequence). The material sequenced was PBMCs. This TCR came from a middle-aged man with colorectal cancer. J is TRBJ2-1 and V is TRBV30; 8 bases fit TRBD2. The CDR3 region has the DNA TGTGCCTGCAACAAAGGGACTAGTTTCTACAATGAGCAGTTCTTC. It translates to CACNKGTSFYNEQFF. Supplemented by reference TRBV30 and TRBJ2-1, the full variable domain reads SQTIHQWPATLVQPVGSPLSLECTVEGTSNPNLYWYRQAAGRGLQLLFYSVGIGQISSEVPQNLSASRPQDRQFILSSKKLLLSDSGFYLCACNKGTSFYNEQFFGPGTRLTVL.